This is a list of T cell receptor beta chains from one sample in a study of blood T cell repertoires in COVID-19. The data were produced by immunoSEQ multiplex PCR, yet TCRdb's version contains in-frame clones alone and is incomplete. The table includes about 58,000 clones, roughly nine tenths detected once. Specimen: peripheral blood. Receptors originate from a woman aged 70 to 79 with active COVID-19. Both conserved end residues are part of each CDR3. A D gene is named only where the DNA matches it firmly. Clone size is given for some rows only: seen once, a few or many times, or a class if the clone is expanded.

V: TRBV6-2/TRBV6-3
D: .
size: few
J: TRBJ1-2
CDR3: CASSSAGVSFGYTF
DNA: TGTGCCAGCAGCTCCGCCGGGGTTTCTTTTGGCTACACCTTC

V: TRBV6-6
D: .
size: .
J: TRBJ1-2
CDR3: CASSYQTPGGYTF
DNA: TGTGCCAGCAGTTACCAGACTCCGGGGGGCTACACCTTC

V: TRBV7-9
D: .
size: .
J: TRBJ2-7
CDR3: CASSVTSSYEQYF
DNA: TGTGCCAGCAGCGTGACAAGCTCCTACGAGCAGTACTTC

V: TRBV9
D: .
size: .
J: TRBJ1-1
CDR3: CASSPQQGTEAFF
DNA: TGTGCCAGCAGCCCTCAGCAGGGCACTGAAGCTTTCTTT

V: TRBV28
D: TRBD2
size: .
J: TRBJ2-5
CDR3: CASSLGSGGQETQYF
DNA: TGTGCCAGCAGTTTAGGGTCGGGAGGCCAAGAGACCCAGTACTTC

V: TRBV12-5
D: .
size: .
J: TRBJ2-1
CDR3: CASPSAGHDEQFF
DNA: TGTGCTTCCCCCTCCGCAGGGCACGATGAGCAGTTCTTC

V: TRBV6-1
D: .
size: .
J: TRBJ1-1
CDR3: CASSEGAANTEAFF
DNA: TGTGCCAGCAGTGAAGGGGCAGCGAACACTGAAGCTTTCTTT

V: TRBV7-2
D: .
size: .
J: TRBJ2-5
CDR3: CASSLAPRGGIWETQYF
DNA: TGTGCCAGCAGCTTAGCCCCCCGGGGCGGGATTTGGGAGACCCAGTACTTC

V: TRBV9
D: TRBD2
size: .
J: TRBJ2-7
CDR3: CASSANLLAAESYEQYF
DNA: TGTGCCAGCAGCGCAAACCTCCTAGCGGCAGAATCCTACGAGCAGTACTTC

V: TRBV28
D: .
size: .
J: TRBJ1-2
CDR3: CASKSGVYGYTF
DNA: TGTGCCAGCAAATCAGGGGTCTATGGCTACACCTTC

V: TRBV5-1
D: .
size: .
J: TRBJ2-2
CDR3: CASSLGGLSTGELFF
DNA: TGCGCCAGCAGCTTGGGGGGGCTCAGCACCGGGGAGCTGTTTTTT

V: TRBV5-1
D: TRBD1
size: .
J: TRBJ1-1
CDR3: CASSHWDRVNTEAFF
DNA: TGCGCCAGCAGCCATTGGGACAGGGTGAACACTGAAGCTTTCTTT

V: TRBV6-6
D: TRBD2
size: .
J: TRBJ2-2
CDR3: CASRSLAGAYVGELFF
DNA: TGTGCCAGCAGAAGCTTAGCGGGAGCCTATGTCGGGGAGCTGTTTTTT

V: TRBV2
D: .
size: .
J: TRBJ2-2
CDR3: CASIYALTVGELFF
DNA: TGTGCCAGCATCTACGCTCTAACCGTTGGGGAGCTGTTTTTT

V: TRBV19
D: TRBD1
size: .
J: TRBJ1-2
CDR3: CASRETGRSRGYTF
DNA: TGTGCCAGTAGAGAGACAGGGCGGTCTCGGGGCTACACCTTC

V: TRBV2
D: .
size: .
J: TRBJ1-5
CDR3: CASNRGNQPQHF
DNA: TGTGCCAGCAACAGGGGCAATCAGCCCCAGCATTTT

V: TRBV15
D: .
size: .
J: TRBJ2-7
CDR3: CATSRARLSEQYF
DNA: TGTGCCACCAGCAGAGCCCGTCTAAGCGAGCAGTACTTC

V: TRBV20-1
D: TRBD2
size: .
J: TRBJ2-7
CDR3: CSASHSGLAGDEQYF
DNA: TGCAGTGCTAGTCACAGCGGACTAGCGGGAGACGAGCAGTACTTC

V: TRBV6-5
D: .
size: .
J: TRBJ1-1
CDR3: CASRLTQGEGTEAFF
DNA: TGTGCCAGCAGACTTACACAGGGAGAAGGCACTGAAGCTTTCTTT

V: TRBV19
D: .
size: .
J: TRBJ1-1
CDR3: CASEGRGFTEAFF
DNA: TGTGCCAGCGAGGGGCGGGGGTTCACTGAAGCTTTCTTT

V: TRBV11-2
D: .
size: .
J: TRBJ2-7
CDR3: CASSLHYEQYF
DNA: TGTGCCAGCAGCTTACATTACGAGCAGTACTTC

V: TRBV5-8
D: .
size: .
J: TRBJ1-6
CDR3: CASSPGQYNSPLHF
DNA: TGTGCCAGCAGCCCAGGACAGTATAATTCACCCCTCCACTTT

V: TRBV28
D: TRBD2
size: few
J: TRBJ2-3
CDR3: CASPPGRASGARGQYF
DNA: TGTGCCAGCCCCCCCGGTAGGGCTAGCGGGGCCAGGGGGCAGTATTTT

V: TRBV7-9
D: TRBD1
size: .
J: TRBJ1-2
CDR3: CASSLEGQGNYGYTF
DNA: TGTGCCAGCAGCTTAGAGGGACAGGGGAACTATGGCTACACCTTC

V: TRBV5-1
D: TRBD1
size: .
J: TRBJ1-1
CDR3: CASSPWDRGRDTEAFF
DNA: TGCGCCAGCAGCCCTTGGGACAGGGGGAGGGACACTGAAGCTTTCTTT

V: TRBV5-8
D: .
size: .
J: TRBJ1-1
CDR3: CASSLRRTEAFF
DNA: TGTGCCAGCAGCTTGAGGCGGACTGAAGCTTTCTTT

V: TRBV5-1
D: TRBD1
size: .
J: TRBJ1-1
CDR3: CASSFVRQGEAFF
DNA: TGCGCCAGCAGCTTTGTCCGACAGGGTGAAGCTTTCTTT

V: TRBV19
D: TRBD1
size: .
J: TRBJ1-4
CDR3: CASSISGQGSKKLFF
DNA: TGTGCCAGTAGTATCTCGGGACAGGGGAGTAAAAAACTGTTTTTT

V: TRBV11-2
D: .
size: .
J: TRBJ1-3
CDR3: CASSRGGSGNTIYF
DNA: TGTGCCAGCAGTCGCGGTGGCTCTGGAAACACCATATATTTT

V: TRBV19
D: TRBD1
size: once
J: TRBJ1-4
CDR3: CASSIPDRGKKKLFF
DNA: TGTGCCAGTAGTATACCCGACAGGGGTAAGAAAAAACTGTTTTTT

V: TRBV28
D: .
size: .
J: TRBJ1-4
CDR3: CASSLGRGSTNEKLFF
DNA: TGTGCCAGCAGTTTAGGGAGGGGGTCGACTAATGAAAAACTGTTTTTT

V: TRBV7-2
D: .
size: .
J: TRBJ1-2
CDR3: CASSPDTNYGYTF
DNA: TGTGCCAGCAGCCCAGACACAAACTATGGCTACACCTTC

V: TRBV3-1/TRBV3-2
D: .
size: .
J: TRBJ2-7
CDR3: CASSQDRYEQYF
DNA: TGTGCCAGCAGCCAAGATCGCTACGAGCAGTACTTC

V: TRBV5-1
D: TRBD1
size: .
J: TRBJ1-2
CDR3: CASSPGQEYGYTF
DNA: TGCGCCAGCAGCCCCGGACAGGAGTATGGCTACACCTTC

V: TRBV20-1
D: .
size: .
J: TRBJ2-1
CDR3: CSASDPRDLDNEQFF
DNA: TGCAGTGCTAGTGACCCGCGGGACTTAGACAATGAGCAGTTCTTC

V: TRBV28
D: .
size: .
J: TRBJ1-1
CDR3: CASSPGGKQDTEAFF
DNA: TGTGCCAGCAGCCCCGGGGGGAAACAGGACACTGAAGCTTTCTTT

V: TRBV10-3
D: TRBD1
size: .
J: TRBJ1-1
CDR3: CAITGTGTEAFF
DNA: TGTGCCATCACCGGGACAGGCACTGAAGCTTTCTTT

V: TRBV19
D: .
size: .
J: TRBJ2-3
CDR3: CASSIRGDTQYF
DNA: TGTGCCAGTAGTATACGAGGGGATACGCAGTATTTT

V: TRBV28
D: TRBD1
size: .
J: TRBJ1-6
CDR3: CASSSLTGNNSPLHF
DNA: TGTGCCAGCAGTTCCTTGACAGGGAACAATTCACCCCTCCACTTT

V: TRBV10-2
D: .
size: .
J: TRBJ2-1
CDR3: CASSAISGSGVHNEQFF
DNA: TGCGCCAGCAGTGCAATTAGCGGGTCAGGGGTCCACAATGAGCAGTTCTTC

V: TRBV5-1
D: TRBD2
size: .
J: TRBJ2-5
CDR3: CASSLDLGGSQETQYF
DNA: TGCGCCAGCAGCTTGGATTTGGGGGGGAGTCAAGAGACCCAGTACTTC

V: TRBV2
D: .
size: .
J: TRBJ2-1
CDR3: CASSENRGAGNEQFF
DNA: TGTGCCAGCAGTGAAAACAGGGGCGCGGGGAATGAGCAGTTCTTC

V: TRBV27
D: TRBD1
size: .
J: TRBJ1-2
CDR3: CASSWDQTGGLGYGYTF
DNA: TGTGCCAGCAGTTGGGATCAAACAGGGGGCCTAGGCTATGGCTACACCTTC

V: TRBV5-1
D: .
size: .
J: TRBJ2-5
CDR3: CASSLAFLAGQETQYF
DNA: TGCGCCAGCAGCTTGGCCTTCCTAGCAGGACAAGAGACCCAGTACTTC

V: TRBV10-3
D: .
size: .
J: TRBJ2-7
CDR3: CAISVQGPYEQYF
DNA: TGTGCCATCAGTGTACAGGGACCTTACGAGCAGTACTTC

V: TRBV9
D: .
size: .
J: TRBJ2-3
CDR3: CASSVGTTSTDTQYF
DNA: TGTGCCAGCAGCGTAGGGACTACCAGCACAGATACGCAGTATTTT

V: TRBV28
D: TRBD1
size: .
J: TRBJ1-2
CDR3: CASRGTGAGDRYGYTF
DNA: TGTGCCAGCAGGGGGACAGGGGCTGGGGACCGATATGGCTACACCTTC

V: TRBV6-5
D: TRBD1
size: .
J: TRBJ2-1
CDR3: CASSYLGQGAPEQFF
DNA: TGTGCCAGCAGTTATTTGGGACAGGGGGCCCCTGAGCAGTTCTTC

V: TRBV19
D: TRBD2
size: once
J: TRBJ2-4
CDR3: CATLAVGDKNIQYF
DNA: TGTGCCACACTAGCGGTTGGAGACAAAAACATTCAGTACTTC

V: TRBV5-8
D: .
size: .
J: TRBJ1-1
CDR3: CASSLAVWAGDTEAFF
DNA: TGTGCCAGCAGCTTGGCGGTTTGGGCAGGGGACACTGAAGCTTTCTTT

V: TRBV27
D: TRBD1
size: .
J: TRBJ2-5
CDR3: CASSDRGLVETQYF
DNA: TGTGCCAGCAGCGACAGGGGGCTCGTAGAGACCCAGTACTTC

V: TRBV10-3
D: .
size: once
J: TRBJ1-5
CDR3: CATSEPQGNQPQHF
DNA: TGTGCCACCAGTGAGCCCCAGGGGAATCAGCCCCAGCATTTT

V: TRBV20-1
D: TRBD2
size: .
J: TRBJ2-1
CDR3: CSASRGLDFNEQFF
DNA: TGCAGTGCTAGTCGGGGACTAGACTTTAATGAGCAGTTCTTC

V: TRBV18
D: .
size: .
J: TRBJ2-1
CDR3: CASSSPGETVSYNEQFF
DNA: TGTGCCAGCTCCTCACCGGGAGAAACAGTCTCCTACAATGAGCAGTTCTTC